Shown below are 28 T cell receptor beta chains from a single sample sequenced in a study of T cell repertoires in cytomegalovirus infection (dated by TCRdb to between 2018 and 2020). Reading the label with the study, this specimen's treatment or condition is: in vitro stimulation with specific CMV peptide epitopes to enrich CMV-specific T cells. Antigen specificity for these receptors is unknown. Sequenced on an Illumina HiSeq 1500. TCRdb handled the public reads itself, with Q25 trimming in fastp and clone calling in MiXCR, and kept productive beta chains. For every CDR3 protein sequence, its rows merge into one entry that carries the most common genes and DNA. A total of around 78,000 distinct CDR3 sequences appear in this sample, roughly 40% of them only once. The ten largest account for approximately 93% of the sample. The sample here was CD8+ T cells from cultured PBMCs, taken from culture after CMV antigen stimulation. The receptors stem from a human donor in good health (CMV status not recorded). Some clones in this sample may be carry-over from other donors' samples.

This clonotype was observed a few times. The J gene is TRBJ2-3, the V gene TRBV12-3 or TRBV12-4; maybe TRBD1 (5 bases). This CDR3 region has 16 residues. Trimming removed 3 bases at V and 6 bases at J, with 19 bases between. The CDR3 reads CASSLSSGPPGDTQYF. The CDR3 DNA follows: TGTGCCAGCAGTTTGTCGTCCGGACCCCCAGGGGATACGCAGTATTTT.

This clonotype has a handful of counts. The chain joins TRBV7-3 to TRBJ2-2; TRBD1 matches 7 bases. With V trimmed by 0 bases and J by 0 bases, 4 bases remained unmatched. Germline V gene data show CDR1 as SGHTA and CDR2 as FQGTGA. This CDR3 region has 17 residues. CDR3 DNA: TGTGCCAGCAGCTTAACGGGGACAGCTACGAACACCGGGGAGCTGTTTTTT. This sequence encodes CASSLTGTATNTGELFF.

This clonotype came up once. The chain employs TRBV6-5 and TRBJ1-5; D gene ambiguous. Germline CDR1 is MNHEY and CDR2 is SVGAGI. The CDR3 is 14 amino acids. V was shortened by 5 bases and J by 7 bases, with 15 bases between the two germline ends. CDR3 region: CASSMVGSGQPQHF. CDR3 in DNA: TGTGCCAGCAGTATGGTAGGGTCGGGGCAGCCCCAGCATTTT.

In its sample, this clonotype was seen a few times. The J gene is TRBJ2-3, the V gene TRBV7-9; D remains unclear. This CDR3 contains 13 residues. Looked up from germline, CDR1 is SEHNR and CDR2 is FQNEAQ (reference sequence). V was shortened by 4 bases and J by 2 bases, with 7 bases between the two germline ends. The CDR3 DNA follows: TGTGCCAGCAGCTCCCAAAACACAGATACGCAGTATTTT. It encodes CASSSQNTDTQYF.

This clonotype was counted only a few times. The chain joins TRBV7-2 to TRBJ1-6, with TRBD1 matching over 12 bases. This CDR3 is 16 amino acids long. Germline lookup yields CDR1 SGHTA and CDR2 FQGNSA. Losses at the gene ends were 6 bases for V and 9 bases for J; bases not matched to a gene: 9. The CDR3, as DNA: TGTGCCAGCAGTCAAGCAGGGACAGGGGGCGGTTCACCCCTCCACTTT. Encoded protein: CASSQAGTGGGSPLHF.

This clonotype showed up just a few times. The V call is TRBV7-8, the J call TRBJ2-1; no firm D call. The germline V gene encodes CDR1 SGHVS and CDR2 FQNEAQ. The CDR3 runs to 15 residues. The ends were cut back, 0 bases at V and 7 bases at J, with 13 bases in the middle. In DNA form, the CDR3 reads TGTGCCAGCAGCTTAGCGTTAGGGTTTTCAAATGAGCAGTTCTTC. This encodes CASSLALGFSNEQFF.

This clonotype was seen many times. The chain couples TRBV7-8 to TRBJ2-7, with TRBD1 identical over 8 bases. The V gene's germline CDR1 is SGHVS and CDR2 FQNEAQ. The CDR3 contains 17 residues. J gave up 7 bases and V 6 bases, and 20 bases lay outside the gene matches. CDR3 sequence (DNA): TGTGCCAGCAGTTCCGCCGTGGGGGCCAGGGGGCGAAGGGAGCAGTACTTC. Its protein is CASSSAVGARGRREQYF. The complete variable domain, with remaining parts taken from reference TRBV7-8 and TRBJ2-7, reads GAGVSQSPRYKVAKRGQDVALRCDPISGHVSLFWYQQALGQGPEFLTYFQNEAQLDKSGLPSDRFFAERPEGSVSTLKIQRTQQEDSAVYLCASSSAVGARGRREQYFGPGTRLTVT.

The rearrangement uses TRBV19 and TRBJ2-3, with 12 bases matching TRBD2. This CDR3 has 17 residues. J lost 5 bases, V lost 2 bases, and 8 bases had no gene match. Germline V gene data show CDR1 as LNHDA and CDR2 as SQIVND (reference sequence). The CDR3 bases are TGTGCCAGTAGTATAAGGGGGCTAGCGGGGGGGCAAGATACGCAGTATTTT. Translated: CASSIRGLAGGQDTQYF.

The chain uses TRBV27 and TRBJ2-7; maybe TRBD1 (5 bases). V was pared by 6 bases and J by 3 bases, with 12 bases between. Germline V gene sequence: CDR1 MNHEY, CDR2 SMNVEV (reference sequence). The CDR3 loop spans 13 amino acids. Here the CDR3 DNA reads TGTGCCAGCAGCCATTCAGGGTACTACGAGCAGTACTTC. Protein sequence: CASSHSGYYEQYF.

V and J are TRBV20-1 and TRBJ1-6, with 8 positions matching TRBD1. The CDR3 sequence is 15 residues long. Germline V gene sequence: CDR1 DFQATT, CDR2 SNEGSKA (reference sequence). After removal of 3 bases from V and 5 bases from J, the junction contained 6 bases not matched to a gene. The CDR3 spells CSARENRGDNSPLHF. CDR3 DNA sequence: TGCAGTGCTAGGGAAAACAGGGGGGATAATTCACCCCTCCACTTT.

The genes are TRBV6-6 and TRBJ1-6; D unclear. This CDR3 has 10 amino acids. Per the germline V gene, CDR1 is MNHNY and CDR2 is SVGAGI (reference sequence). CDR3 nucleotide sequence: TGTGGCGCGGGGAATTCACCCCTCCACTTT. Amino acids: CGAGNSPLHF.

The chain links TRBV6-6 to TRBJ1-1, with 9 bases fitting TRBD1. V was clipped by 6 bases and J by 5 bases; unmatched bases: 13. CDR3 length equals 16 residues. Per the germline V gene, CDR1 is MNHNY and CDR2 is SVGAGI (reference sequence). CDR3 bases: TGTGCCAGCAGGGAGAGACAGGGGGGTTTGGAAACTGAAGCTTTCTTT. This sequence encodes CASRERQGGLETEAFF.

CDR3 residues: CASSETDTQYF. CDR3 nucleotide sequence: TGTGCCAGCAGCGAGACAGATACGCAGTATTTT. The chain is built from TRBV5-4 and TRBJ2-3; D not resolved. Trimming pared 4 bases from V and 3 bases from J, leaving 3 bases between. The CDR3 runs to 11 residues. Germline loops: CDR1 SGHNT, CDR2 YYREEE (reference sequence).

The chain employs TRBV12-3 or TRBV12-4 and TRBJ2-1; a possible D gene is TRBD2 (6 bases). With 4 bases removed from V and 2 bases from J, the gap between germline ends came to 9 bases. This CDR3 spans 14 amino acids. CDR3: CASSSWGAYNEQFF. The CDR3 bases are TGTGCCAGCAGTTCCTGGGGGGCCTACAATGAGCAGTTCTTC.

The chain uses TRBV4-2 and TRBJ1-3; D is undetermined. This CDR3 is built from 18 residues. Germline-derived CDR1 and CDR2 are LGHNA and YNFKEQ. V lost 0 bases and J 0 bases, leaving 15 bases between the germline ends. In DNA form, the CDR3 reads TGTGCCAGCAGCCAAGACGAGGTTCAAACTACCTCTGGAAACACCATATATTTT. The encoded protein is CASSQDEVQTTSGNTIYF.

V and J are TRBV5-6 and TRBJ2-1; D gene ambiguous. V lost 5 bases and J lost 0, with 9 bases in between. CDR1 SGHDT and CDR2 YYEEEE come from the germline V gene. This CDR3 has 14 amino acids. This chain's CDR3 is CASRPQSSYNEQFF. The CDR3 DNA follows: TGTGCCAGCAGACCACAGAGCTCCTACAATGAGCAGTTCTTC.

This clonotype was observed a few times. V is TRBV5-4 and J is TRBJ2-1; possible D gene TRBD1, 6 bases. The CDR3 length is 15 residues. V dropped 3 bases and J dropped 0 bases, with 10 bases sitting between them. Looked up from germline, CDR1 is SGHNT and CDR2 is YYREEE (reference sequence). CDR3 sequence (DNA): TGTGCCAGCAGCTCGGAAGGGGGCTCCTACAATGAGCAGTTCTTC. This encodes CASSSEGGSYNEQFF.

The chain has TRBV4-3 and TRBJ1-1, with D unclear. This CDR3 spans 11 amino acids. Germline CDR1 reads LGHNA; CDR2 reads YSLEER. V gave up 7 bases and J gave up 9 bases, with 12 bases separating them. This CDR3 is CASNGKNKAFF. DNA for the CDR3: TGCGCCAGCAACGGAAAGAACAAAGCTTTCTTT.

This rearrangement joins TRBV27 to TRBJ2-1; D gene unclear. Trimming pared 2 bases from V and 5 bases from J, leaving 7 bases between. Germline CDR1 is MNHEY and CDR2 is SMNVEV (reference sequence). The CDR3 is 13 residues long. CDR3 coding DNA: TGTGCCAGCAGTTTAAACCCGGACAATGAGCAGTTCTTC. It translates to CASSLNPDNEQFF.

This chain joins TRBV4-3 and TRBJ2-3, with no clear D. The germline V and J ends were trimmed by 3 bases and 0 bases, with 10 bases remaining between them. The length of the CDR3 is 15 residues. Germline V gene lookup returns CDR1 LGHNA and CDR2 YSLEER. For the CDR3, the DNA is TGCGCCAGCAGCCACCGCCGGGTGAGCACAGATACGCAGTATTTT. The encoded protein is CASSHRRVSTDTQYF.

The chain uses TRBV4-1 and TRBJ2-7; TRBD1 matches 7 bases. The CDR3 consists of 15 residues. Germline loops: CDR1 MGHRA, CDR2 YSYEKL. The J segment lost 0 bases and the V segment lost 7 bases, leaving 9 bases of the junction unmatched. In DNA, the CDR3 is TGCGCCAGCACCCCCCGGGACAGCAGCTCCTACGAGCAGTACTTC. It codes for CASTPRDSSSYEQYF.

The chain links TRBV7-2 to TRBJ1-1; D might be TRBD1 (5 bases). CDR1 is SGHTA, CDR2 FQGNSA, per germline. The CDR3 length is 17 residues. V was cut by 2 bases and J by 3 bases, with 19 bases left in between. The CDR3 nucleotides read TGTGCCAGCAGCTTAATTAACTGGTTTGGGGGGGACACTGAAGCTTTCTTT. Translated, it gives CASSLINWFGGDTEAFF.

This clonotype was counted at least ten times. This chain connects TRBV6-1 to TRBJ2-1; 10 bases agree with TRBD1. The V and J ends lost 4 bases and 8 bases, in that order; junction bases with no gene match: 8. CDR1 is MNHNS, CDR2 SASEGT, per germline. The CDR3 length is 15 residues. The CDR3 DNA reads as TGTGCCAGCAGTGGAGGGACAGGGGAGGTCCATGAGCAGTTCTTC. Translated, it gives CASSGGTGEVHEQFF.

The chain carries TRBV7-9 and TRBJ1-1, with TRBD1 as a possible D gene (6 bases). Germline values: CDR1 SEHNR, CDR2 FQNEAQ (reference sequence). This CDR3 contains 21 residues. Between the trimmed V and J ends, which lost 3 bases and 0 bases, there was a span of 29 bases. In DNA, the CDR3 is TGTGCCAGCAGCTTCCCCGACAGGTCATTTAGTAGATCCCTCATGAACACTGAAGCTTTCTTT. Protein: CASSFPDRSFSRSLMNTEAFF. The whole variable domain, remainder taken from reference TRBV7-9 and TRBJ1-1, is DTGVSQNPRHKITKRGQNVTFRCDPISEHNRLYWYRQTLGQGPEFLTYFQNEAQLEKSRLLSDRFSAERPKGSFSTLEIQRTEQGDSAMYLCASSFPDRSFSRSLMNTEAFFGQGTRLTVV.

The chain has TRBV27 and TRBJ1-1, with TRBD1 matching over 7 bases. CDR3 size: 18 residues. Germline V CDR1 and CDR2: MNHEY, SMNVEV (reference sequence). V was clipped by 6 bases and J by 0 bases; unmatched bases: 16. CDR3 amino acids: CASRLPYTGDQMNTEAFF. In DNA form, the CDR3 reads TGTGCCAGCAGACTTCCATACACAGGGGACCAAATGAACACTGAAGCTTTCTTT.

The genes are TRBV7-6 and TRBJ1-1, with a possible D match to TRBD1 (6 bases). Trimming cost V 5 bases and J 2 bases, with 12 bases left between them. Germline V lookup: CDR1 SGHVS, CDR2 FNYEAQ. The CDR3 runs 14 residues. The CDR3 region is CASSPGQLNTEAFF. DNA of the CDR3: TGTGCCAGCAGCCCCGGACAGTTAAACACTGAAGCTTTCTTT. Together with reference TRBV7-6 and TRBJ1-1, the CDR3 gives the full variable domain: GAGVSQSPRYKVTKRGQDVALRCDPISGHVSLYWYRQALGQGPEFLTYFNYEAQQDKSGLPNDRFSAERPEGSISTLTIQRTEQRDSAMYRCASSPGQLNTEAFFGQGTRLTVV.

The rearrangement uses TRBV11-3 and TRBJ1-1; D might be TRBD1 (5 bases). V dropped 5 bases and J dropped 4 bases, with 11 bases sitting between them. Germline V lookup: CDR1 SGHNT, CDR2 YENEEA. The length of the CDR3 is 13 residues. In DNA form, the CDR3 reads TGTGCCAGCAGCGCATCCCAGGGCACTGAAGCTTTCTTT. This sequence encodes CASSASQGTEAFF.

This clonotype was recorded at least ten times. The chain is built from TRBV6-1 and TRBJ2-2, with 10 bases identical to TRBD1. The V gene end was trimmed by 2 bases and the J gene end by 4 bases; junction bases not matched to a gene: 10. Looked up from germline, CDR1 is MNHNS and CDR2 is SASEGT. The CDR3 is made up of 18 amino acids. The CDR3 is CASSELTGTGVVTGELFF. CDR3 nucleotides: TGTGCCAGCAGTGAACTCACCGGGACAGGGGTAGTCACCGGGGAGCTGTTTTTT.